This entry lists 32 T cell receptor beta chains sequenced from one sample in a study of cytomegalovirus exposure and HLA in healthy donors. Use of 60 Vbeta and 13 Jbeta primers characterized the PCR. The method was immunoSEQ multiplex PCR; TCRdb's version includes in-frame clones alone and lacks a portion of them. This table holds some 160,000 clones, roughly 85% found once. Sequenced: PBMCs. These receptors were taken from a male donor in good health and CMV-seronegative.

The rearrangement uses TRBV6-5 and TRBJ2-7; tentatively, D is TRBD2 (6 bases). This CDR3 has 13 amino acids. V was cut by 5 bases and J by 4 bases, with 12 bases left in between. In germline, CDR1 is MNHEY, CDR2 SVGAGI. The CDR3 spells CASSRGEIYEQYF. As DNA, the CDR3 is TGTGCCAGCAGTCGCGGGGAGATTTACGAGCAGTACTTC.

This chain connects TRBV6-5 to TRBJ2-1; D perhaps matches TRBD2 (5 bases). Germline-derived CDR1 and CDR2 are MNHEY and SVGAGI. The CDR3 runs 16 residues. V was clipped by 4 bases and J by 0 bases, with 13 bases between them. The CDR3 DNA is TGTGCCAGCAGTTTAATTCCGGGAACCTCCTACAATGAGCAGTTCTTC. Translation gives CASSLIPGTSYNEQFF.

This clone was found a few times. The chain uses TRBV27 and TRBJ2-2, with 8 bases lining up with TRBD1. The CDR3 contains 13 residues. The trim removed 5 bases at V and 7 bases at J, leaving 3 bases unmatched. Germline V lookup: CDR1 MNHEY, CDR2 SMNVEV (reference sequence). The CDR3: CASSQGANGELFF. The CDR3 DNA is TGTGCCAGCAGTCAGGGGGCTAACGGGGAGCTGTTTTTT.

The sample holds a few counts of this clone. The chain links TRBV5-4 to TRBJ1-3, with 8 bases matching TRBD1. This CDR3 comprises 15 residues. The germline CDR1 and CDR2 sequences are SGHNT and YYREEE (reference sequence). The J segment lost 1 base and the V segment lost 2 bases, leaving 2 bases of the junction unmatched. The CDR3 bases are TGTGCCAGCAGCTTCGGACAGGGTTCTGGAAACACCATATATTTT. The encoded protein is CASSFGQGSGNTIYF. Together with reference TRBV5-4 and TRBJ1-3, the CDR3 gives the full variable domain: ETGVTQSPTHLIKTRGQQVTLRCSSQSGHNTVSWYQQALGQGPQFIFQYYREEENGRGNFPPRFSGLQFPNYSSELNVNALELDDSALYLCASSFGQGSGNTIYFGEGSWLTVV.

This sequence joins TRBV4-3 and TRBJ2-1; unclear D gene. Between the trimmed V and J ends, which lost 0 bases and 15 bases, there was a span of 18 bases. The CDR3 has 14 amino acids. Germline values: CDR1 LGHNA, CDR2 YSLEER. The CDR3 bases are TGCGCCAGCAGCCAAGAAGGAGACGTCTCAGATCCGTTCTTC. This sequence encodes CASSQEGDVSDPFF.

The rearrangement uses TRBV4-1 and TRBJ2-1; TRBD1 agrees at 10 bases. The length of the CDR3 is 14 residues. J lost 8 bases, V lost 5 bases, and 6 bases had no gene match. In germline, CDR1 is MGHRA, CDR2 YSYEKL. In nucleotides, the CDR3 is TGCGCCAGCAGCACCCGGGACAGGGGTCATGAGCAGTTCTTC. Its translation: CASSTRDRGHEQFF.

This chain connects TRBV11-2 to TRBJ2-1, with 10 bases lining up with TRBD1. Per germline, CDR1 SGHAT and CDR2 FQNNGV. This CDR3 is 15 amino acids long. J lost 7 bases, V lost 5 bases, and 8 bases had no gene match. CDR3 sequence (DNA): TGTGCCAGCAGCCAAAGCCGGGACAGGGGAAATGAGCAGTTCTTC. It yields the protein CASSQSRDRGNEQFF.

This clone was detected a few times. The chain links TRBV4-2 to TRBJ1-1, with a weak D call TRBD1 (5 bases). Germline CDR1 reads LGHNA; CDR2 reads YNFKEQ. Trimming removed 1 base at V and 0 bases at J, with 12 bases between. The CDR3 has 16 amino acids. CDR3 DNA sequence: TGTGCCAGCAGCCAAGCCACAGGCGTCATGAACACTGAAGCTTTCTTT. It yields the protein CASSQATGVMNTEAFF.

This sequence joins TRBV10-3 and TRBJ1-1; D gene unclear. There are 14 residues in the CDR3. In germline, CDR1 is ENHRY, CDR2 SYGVKD. V was shortened by 4 bases and J by 1 base, with 10 bases between the two germline ends. The CDR3 sequence: CAISGNSGNTEAFF. The DNA of the CDR3 is TGTGCCATCAGTGGCAATTCGGGGAACACTGAAGCTTTCTTT.

J is TRBJ2-7 and V is TRBV4-1; D possibly corresponds to TRBD1 (5 bases). The CDR3 loop spans 14 amino acids. The germline CDR1 and CDR2 sequences are MGHRA and YSYEKL. V was shortened by 7 bases and J by 0 bases, with 13 bases between the two germline ends. CDR3 coding DNA: TGCGCCAGCAAAGACAGCGTACACTCCTACGAGCAGTACTTC. Its translation: CASKDSVHSYEQYF.

The chain couples TRBV7-9 to TRBJ1-2, with D possibly TRBD1 on 6 matching bases. Germline CDR1 and CDR2: SEHNR and FQNEAQ (reference sequence). V gave up 0 bases and J gave up 5 bases, with 10 bases separating them. The CDR3 consists of 14 residues. CDR3 residues: CASSLARGPYGYTF. CDR3 coding DNA: TGTGCCAGCAGCTTAGCCAGGGGCCCTTATGGCTACACCTTC.

The chain is built from TRBV7-6 and TRBJ1-5, with D hard to call. The CDR3 is 13 amino acids. Germline lookup yields CDR1 SGHVS and CDR2 FNYEAQ. Trimming took off 1 base at V and 3 bases at J, with 4 bases between the two ends. The CDR3 sequence is CASSLDINQPQHF. The CDR3 region has the DNA TGTGCCAGCAGCTTAGACATCAATCAGCCCCAGCATTTT.

This rearrangement joins TRBV5-1 to TRBJ1-3; perhaps TRBD1 as D (6 bases). Germline CDR1 and CDR2: SGHRS and YFSETQ. The CDR3 is made up of 16 amino acids. V was clipped by 4 bases and J by 0 bases, with 14 bases between them. Here the CDR3 reads CASSLGQQGSGNTIYF. In nucleotides, the CDR3 is TGCGCCAGCAGCCTTGGACAACAGGGCTCTGGAAACACCATATATTTT.

This clone appeared a few times. This chain uses TRBV10-2 with TRBJ2-5; D perhaps matches TRBD1 (6 bases). The ends were cut back, 2 bases at V and 1 base at J, with 8 bases in the middle. Per germline, CDR1 WSHSY and CDR2 SAAADI. The CDR3 consists of 14 residues. DNA for the CDR3: TGCGCCAGCAGTGAGGGGGACATCCAAGAGACCCAGTACTTC. It translates to CASSEGDIQETQYF.

The V gene is TRBV4-1, the J gene TRBJ2-5, with 8 bases identical to TRBD2. The CDR3 totals 14 residues. Trimming cost V 0 bases and J 5 bases; bases outside gene matches: 2. The V gene's germline CDR1 is MGHRA and CDR2 YSYEKL. Here the CDR3 DNA reads TGCGCCAGCAGCCAAGAGGGCGGGAGGGAGACCCAGTACTTC. It specifies CASSQEGGRETQYF.

Comment on this clone: Germline is not matched at one junction end, which may reflect a read error. V is TRBV5-4 and J is TRBJ1-1, with D possibly TRBD1 on 6 matching bases. The CDR3 is made up of 16 amino acids. Germline V lookup: CDR1 SGHNT, CDR2 YYREEE (reference sequence). The CDR3 coding sequence is TGTGCCAGCAGTTTGGCCCCAGGGGATATGAACACTGAAGCTTTCTTT. Its translation is CASSLAPGDMNTEAFF. Complete variable domain (other parts from reference TRBV5-4 and TRBJ1-1): ETGVTQSPTHLIKTRGQQVTLRCSSQSGHNTVSWYQQALGQGPQFIFQYYREEENGRGNFPPRFSGLQFPNYSSELNVNALELDDSALYLCASSLAPGDMNTEAFFGQGTRLTVV.

The chain joins TRBV27 to TRBJ1-1; TRBD1 agrees at 7 bases. The germline V gene encodes CDR1 MNHEY and CDR2 SMNVEV (reference sequence). This CDR3 is 16 amino acids long. With 6 bases clipped from V and 1 base from J, the junction kept 11 bases outside the gene matches. The CDR3 reads CASSRQGPIANTEAFF. The CDR3 nucleotides are TGTGCCAGCAGCCGACAGGGTCCGATAGCGAACACTGAAGCTTTCTTT.

The V and J genes are TRBV10-2 and TRBJ2-3, with TRBD2 matching over 11 bases. The length of the CDR3 is 18 residues. The ends lost 8 bases at V and 0 bases at J; junction bases unmatched: 13. Germline CDR1 and CDR2: WSHSY and SAAADI. CDR3 sequence: CASLPGTSGLPSTDTQYF. The CDR3 DNA follows: TGCGCCAGCCTACCAGGGACTAGCGGTCTTCCTAGCACAGATACGCAGTATTTT.

The chain combines TRBV5-1 with TRBJ1-1, with D possibly matching TRBD1 (5 bases). Trimming removed 1 base from V and 7 bases from J, with 11 bases in between. The CDR3 runs 13 residues. In germline, CDR1 is SGHRS, CDR2 YFSETQ. In nucleotides, the CDR3 is TGCGCCAGCAGCTTGTACAGGAGTTTTGAAGCTTTCTTT. Its protein is CASSLYRSFEAFF. Based on the CDR3 plus reference TRBV5-1 and TRBJ1-1, the full variable domain is KAGVTQTPRYLIKTRGQQVTLSCSPISGHRSVSWYQQTPGQGLQFLFEYFSETQRNKGNFPGRFSGRQFSNSRSEMNVSTLELGDSALYLCASSLYRSFEAFFGQGTRLTVV.

J is TRBJ1-5 and V is TRBV30; TRBD1 might be the D (5 bases). CDR1 is GTSNPN, CDR2 SVGIG, per germline (reference sequence). The CDR3 loop spans 15 amino acids. Trimming left V 0 bases short and J 2 bases short, with 11 bases between. The CDR3 sequence is CAWSVLGGGNQPQHF. The CDR3 DNA reads TGTGCCTGGAGTGTACTGGGGGGGGGCAATCAGCCCCAGCATTTT.

This clone has a handful of counts. CDR3 in DNA: TGTGCCAGCAGCTTAACTGGCAACAGGGGGAAGTCCGGGGAGCTGTTTTTT. It codes for CASSLTGNRGKSGELFF. This rearrangement joins TRBV7-3 to TRBJ2-2, with 8 bases identical to TRBD1. The junction had 9 bases not matched to a gene; V was cut back by 0 bases and J by 6 bases. The CDR3 extends over 17 amino acids. Germline V lookup: CDR1 SGHTA, CDR2 FQGTGA.

The chain joins TRBV5-4 to TRBJ1-2; 12 nucleotides line up with TRBD1. This CDR3 spans 14 amino acids. CDR1 and CDR2 (germline): SGHNT, YYREEE (reference sequence). Germline trimming cut 4 bases from V and 8 bases from J; bases unmatched to any gene: 6. The CDR3 bases are TGTGCCAGCAGCCGGGACAGGGGGCGTTTGGGCTACACCTTC. Translating gives CASSRDRGRLGYTF.

The chain is built from TRBV5-1 and TRBJ2-3; tentatively, D is TRBD1 (6 bases). The V gene's germline CDR1 is SGHRS and CDR2 YFSETQ. The CDR3 is 15 residues long. Trimming left V 4 bases short and J 3 bases short, with 15 bases between. The CDR3 here is CASSPTGSRTDTQYF. CDR3 bases: TGCGCCAGCAGCCCAACAGGGTCGAGAACAGATACGCAGTATTTT.

The chain combines TRBV7-2 with TRBJ2-3; maybe TRBD1 (5 bases). Germline values: CDR1 SGHTA, CDR2 FQGNSA. V gave up 1 base and J gave up 0 bases, with 14 bases separating them. The CDR3 runs 17 residues. The CDR3 protein is CASSLVGRQGSTDTQYF. In DNA, the CDR3 is TGTGCCAGCAGCTTAGTGGGGCGCCAAGGCAGCACAGATACGCAGTATTTT. Looking up the rest from reference TRBV7-2 and TRBJ2-3 gives the full variable domain: GAGVSQSPSNKVTEKGKDVELRCDPISGHTALYWYRQSLGQGLEFLIYFQGNSAPDKSGLPSDRFSAERTGGSVSTLTIQRTQQEDSAVYLCASSLVGRQGSTDTQYFGPGTRLTVL.

About this clone: This sample also contains other DNA sequences that code for the same CDR3. The genes are TRBV7-8 and TRBJ2-7; 8 positions match TRBD1. The V gene end was trimmed by 9 bases and the J gene end by 3 bases; junction bases not matched to a gene: 25. The germline V gene has CDR1 SGHVS and CDR2 FQNEAQ. The CDR3 covers 19 residues. CDR3: CASSIRTGKFLRPFYEQYF. DNA of the CDR3: TGTGCCAGTAGCATCCGGACAGGGAAGTTCCTCCGGCCCTTCTACGAGCAGTACTTC.

The rearrangement joins TRBV7-3 to TRBJ2-3, with D perhaps matching TRBD2 (6 bases). V was trimmed by 0 bases and J by 8 bases, leaving 9 bases between them. The length of the CDR3 is 13 residues. CDR1 SGHTA and CDR2 FQGTGA come from the germline V gene. The CDR3 sequence is CASSLTTGGTQYF. CDR3 sequence (DNA): TGTGCCAGCAGCTTAACGACCGGGGGTACGCAGTATTTT.

The rearrangement joins TRBV7-9 to TRBJ2-1; the D gene is possibly TRBD1 (5 bases). V lost 6 bases and J lost 9, with 12 bases in between. Germline CDR1 is SEHNR and CDR2 is FQNEAQ (reference sequence). CDR3 length: 12 amino acids. CDR3 protein: CASRAPRGEQFF. In DNA, the CDR3 is TGTGCCAGCAGGGCCCCTAGGGGTGAGCAGTTCTTC.

This rearrangement joins TRBV7-8 to TRBJ1-2; possible D gene TRBD1, 5 bases. The CDR3 is made up of 14 amino acids. V was pared by 4 bases and J by 8 bases, with 17 bases between. CDR1 SGHVS and CDR2 FQNEAQ come from the germline V gene. DNA for the CDR3: TGTGCCAGCAGCTACACGGCGGGGGGTGGAGGCTACACCTTC. This encodes CASSYTAGGGGYTF.

V and J are TRBV7-8 and TRBJ1-1; TRBD1 agrees at 7 bases. The J segment lost 10 bases and the V segment lost 4 bases, leaving 15 bases of the junction unmatched. There are 15 residues in the CDR3. In germline, CDR1 is SGHVS, CDR2 FQNEAQ. CDR3 sequence: CASSYPPSGTDRAFF. In DNA, the CDR3 is TGTGCCAGCAGCTACCCACCGTCCGGGACAGATCGAGCTTTCTTT. Drawing the rest from reference TRBV7-8 and TRBJ1-1, the complete variable domain is GAGVSQSPRYKVAKRGQDVALRCDPISGHVSLFWYQQALGQGPEFLTYFQNEAQLDKSGLPSDRFFAERPEGSVSTLKIQRTQQEDSAVYLCASSYPPSGTDRAFFGQGTRLTVV.

Only a few counts were recorded for this clone. The CDR3 bases are TGTGCCAGCAGCTTGTCTTTGCGGGGGGGTATGAATACGCAGTATTTT. Translation gives CASSLSLRGGMNTQYF. The genes are TRBV5-5 and TRBJ2-3; 9 bases map to TRBD2. The length of the CDR3 is 16 residues. CDR1 is SGHKS, CDR2 YYEKEE, per germline (reference sequence). Trimming cost V 1 base and J 7 bases; bases outside gene matches: 10.

CDR3: CASSLNREGRGSVQETQYF. CDR3 sequence (DNA): TGTGCCAGCAGTTTAAATCGGGAGGGGCGCGGTTCGGTCCAAGAGACCCAGTACTTC. The chain joins TRBV28 to TRBJ2-5; the match to TRBD2 covers 8 bases. J lost 1 base, V lost 2 bases, and 15 bases had no gene match. Looked up from germline, CDR1 is MDHEN and CDR2 is SYDVKM. This CDR3 has 19 residues.

The chain recombines TRBV5-4 with TRBJ1-1, with D possibly being TRBD1 (5 bases). Trimming left V 4 bases short and J 8 bases short, with 9 bases between. Germline CDR1 and CDR2: SGHNT and YYREEE (reference sequence). The CDR3 is 11 amino acids. The CDR3 region has the DNA TGTGCCAGCAGCCTAGGGGAAGAAGCTTTCTTT. Its protein is CASSLGEEAFF.